Detailed here is one TCR beta chain. Study processing details: Estimation of nucleated cell counts relied on the amplification of reference gene primers. The repertoire was sequenced with immunoSEQ multiplex PCR; TCRdb's copy has only in-frame clones and lacks some. That table is the source of V, J and clone size, and D and trimming were worked out from the DNA. The sample has fewer than 250,000 clones; approximately 78% are singletons. V was shortened by 5 bases and J by 4 bases, with 12 bases between the two germline ends. Germline CDR1 and CDR2: LNHNV and YYDKDF (reference sequence). The CDR3 totals 14 residues. This sample is drawn from a study of blood T cell repertoires in COVID-19. Study summary: T cells, B-cell-depleted T cells, or PBMCs provided the cDNA or gDNA that served as material.

This TCR derives from an elderly woman with acute or convalescent COVID-19. Sample: peripheral blood. J is TRBJ1-5 and V is TRBV15; no clear D. The CDR3 coding sequence is TGTGCCACCAGCTTCTACGGGAATAATCAGCCCCAGCATTTT. Translating gives CATSFYGNNQPQHF.